The T cell receptor beta chain under discussion was sequenced for a study of T cells in Graves' hyperthyroidism and ophthalmopathy. Amplification targeted TCR beta CDR3 regions from RNA transcripts. A set of HTBI primers served as the primers for a first-round RT-PCR of the TCR CDR3. From the multiplex PCR reads, TCRdb called clonotypes with MiXCR, one entry per CDR3 protein. The sample records about 380,000 distinct CDR3 sequences, less than 20% being singletons. Diagnoses were established using clinical symptoms, serum thyroxine and TRAb, thyroid ultrasound and orbital computed tomography. PBMCs came from 9 to 10 ml fresh peripheral blood. Germline V gene sequence: CDR1 LNHDA, CDR2 SQIVND (reference sequence). This CDR3 comprises 14 residues. Between the trimmed V and J ends, which lost 2 bases and 6 bases, there was a span of 10 bases. Only a few counts were recorded for this clonotype. What it binds is not known.

Notes on the study in general: Most clonotypes expanded in thyroid above 0.001 were likewise present in blood.

Input material: blood. V gene TRBV19 combines with J gene TRBJ1-4; D uncertain. The sequence came from a man aged 18 to 35 with Graves' ophthalmopathy. CDR3 coding DNA: TGTGCCAGTAGTATATTCCCTGGTGATGAAAAACTGTTTTTT. Protein product: CASSIFPGDEKLFF.